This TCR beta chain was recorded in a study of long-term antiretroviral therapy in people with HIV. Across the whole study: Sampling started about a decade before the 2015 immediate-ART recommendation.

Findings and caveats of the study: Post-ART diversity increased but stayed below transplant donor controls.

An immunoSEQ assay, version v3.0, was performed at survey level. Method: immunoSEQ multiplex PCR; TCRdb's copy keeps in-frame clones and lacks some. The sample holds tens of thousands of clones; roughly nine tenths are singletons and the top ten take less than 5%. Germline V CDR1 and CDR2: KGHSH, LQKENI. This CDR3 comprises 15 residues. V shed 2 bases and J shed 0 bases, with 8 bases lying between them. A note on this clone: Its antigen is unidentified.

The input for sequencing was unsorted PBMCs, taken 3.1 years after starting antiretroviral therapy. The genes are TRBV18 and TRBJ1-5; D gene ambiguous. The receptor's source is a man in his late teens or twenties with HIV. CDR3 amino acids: CASSPFDGSNQPQHF. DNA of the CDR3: TGTGCCAGCTCACCATTCGACGGTAGCAATCAGCCCCAGCATTTT.